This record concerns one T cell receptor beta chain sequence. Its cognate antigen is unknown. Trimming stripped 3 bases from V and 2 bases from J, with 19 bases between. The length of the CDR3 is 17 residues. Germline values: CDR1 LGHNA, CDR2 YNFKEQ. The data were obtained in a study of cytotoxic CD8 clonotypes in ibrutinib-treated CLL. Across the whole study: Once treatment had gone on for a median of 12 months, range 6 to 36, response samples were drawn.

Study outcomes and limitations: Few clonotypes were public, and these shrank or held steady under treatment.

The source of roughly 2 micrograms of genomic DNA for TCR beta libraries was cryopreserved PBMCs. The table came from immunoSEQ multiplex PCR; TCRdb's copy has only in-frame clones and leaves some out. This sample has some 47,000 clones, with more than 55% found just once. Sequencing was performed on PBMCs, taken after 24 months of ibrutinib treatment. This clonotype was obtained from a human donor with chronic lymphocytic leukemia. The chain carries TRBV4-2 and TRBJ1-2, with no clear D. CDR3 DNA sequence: TGTGCCAGCAGCCACTCCCCCGGGCAGGAAGGGAACTATGGCTACACCTTC. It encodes CASSHSPGQEGNYGYTF.